The 24 T cell receptor beta chains listed next were all sequenced from one sample in a study of Ad26.COV2.S vaccination and SARS-CoV-2 variants. Profiling relied on immunoSEQ multiplex PCR, and the TCRdb table lists in-frame clones only, not all of them. The sample records roughly 350,000 clones, around 89% being singletons. The treatment denotes: about 20 received Ad26.COV2.S at low or high dose, single or two shots; 5 received placebo; per-sample allocation not given. Sample collection was performed on day 63 after the first vaccine or placebo injection. Sequenced material: peripheral blood, taken in a trial of Ad26.COV2.S vaccine versus placebo. These receptors originate from a person aged 18 to 65 who received the Ad26.COV2.S COVID-19 vaccine or a placebo.

This chain links TRBV18 with TRBJ1-5; tentative D call: TRBD1 (5 bases). Deletions cut 0 bases from V and 1 base from J, with 7 bases between. Germline V lookup: CDR1 KGHSH, CDR2 LQKENI. This CDR3 has 15 amino acids. This chain's CDR3 is CASSPPGPSNQPQHF. CDR3 in DNA: TGTGCCAGCTCACCACCGGGACCGAGCAATCAGCCCCAGCATTTT.

The CDR3 spells CASSLETGGRNTEAFF. CDR3 nucleotide sequence: TGTGCCAGCAGCTTAGAGACAGGGGGGCGGAACACTGAAGCTTTCTTT. The gene calls are TRBV7-8 and TRBJ1-1, with 9 bases that match TRBD1. Trimming cost V 1 base and J 1 base; bases outside gene matches: 4. Germline assignment: CDR1 SGHVS and CDR2 FQNEAQ. The CDR3 consists of 16 residues.

This chain uses TRBV10-1 with TRBJ1-6, with 7 bases matching TRBD1. CDR1 and CDR2 (germline): WNHNN, SYGVQD (reference sequence). The CDR3 is made up of 14 amino acids. J gave up 4 bases and V 8 bases, and 5 bases lay outside the gene matches. DNA for the CDR3: TGCGCCAGCTCCGGACAGGCGTATAATTCACCCCTCCACTTT. Translating it yields CASSGQAYNSPLHF.

The V gene is TRBV19, the J gene TRBJ2-2; 10 nucleotides agree with TRBD2. V trimming: 5 bases; J trimming: 2 bases; junction bases outside the gene matches: 8. Germline V lookup: CDR1 LNHDA, CDR2 SQIVND (reference sequence). The CDR3 runs 17 residues. CDR3 DNA sequence: TGTGCCAGTAGTCCCCTTGGACTAGCGGTTAACACCGGGGAGCTGTTTTTT. Translating gives CASSPLGLAVNTGELFF. Drawing the rest from reference TRBV19 and TRBJ2-2, the complete variable domain is DGGITQSPKYLFRKEGQNVTLSCEQNLNHDAMYWYRQDPGQGLRLIYYSQIVNDFQKGDIAEGYSVSREKKESFPLTVTSAQKNPTAFYLCASSPLGLAVNTGELFFGEGSRLTVL.

This clone was recorded once. The chain carries TRBV25-1 and TRBJ2-5, with no clear D. Looked up from germline, CDR1 is MGHDK and CDR2 is SYGVNS. V lost 6 bases to trimming and J lost 4 bases, with 27 bases between them. The length of the CDR3 is 18 residues. Written as DNA, the CDR3 is TGTGCCAGCAGCCACACCCCCAGGCCCCCTCATTGGGGAGAGACCCAGTACTTC. Translation: CASSHTPRPPHWGETQYF. Using reference TRBV25-1 and TRBJ2-5 for the parts outside the CDR3, the full variable domain is EADIYQTPRYLVIGTGKKITLECSQTMGHDKMYWYQQDPGMELHLIHYSYGVNSTEKGDLSSESTVSRIRTEHFPLTLESARPSHTSQYLCASSHTPRPPHWGETQYFGPGTRLLVL.

CDR3 sequence reads: CASRDRGDYGYTF. The CDR3 DNA follows: TGTGCCAGCAGGGACAGGGGGGACTATGGCTACACCTTC. The V gene is TRBV6-5, the J gene TRBJ1-2; TRBD1 aligns across 10 bases. Trimming took 6 bases from V and 3 from J; bases not matched to a gene: 1. The CDR3 has 13 amino acids. Germline loops: CDR1 MNHEY, CDR2 SVGAGI.

The V and J genes are TRBV2 and TRBJ2-1; 11 bases are a match to TRBD2. The CDR3 has 17 amino acids. Trimming at V came to 7 bases and at J to 3 bases, leaving 11 bases not matched to a gene. Per germline, CDR1 SNHLY and CDR2 FYNNEI. The CDR3 spells CASIEYPGLADYNEQFF. Written as DNA, the CDR3 is TGTGCCAGCATCGAATACCCGGGACTAGCGGACTACAATGAGCAGTTCTTC.

This clone came up a few times. This sequence joins TRBV3-1 (or the pseudogene TRBV3-2) and TRBJ1-1; unclear D gene. Per the germline V gene, CDR1 is LGHDT and CDR2 is YNNKEL (reference sequence). Between the trimmed V and J ends, which lost 4 bases and 0 bases, there was a span of 12 bases. There are 15 residues in the CDR3. The CDR3 DNA is TGTGCCAGCAGCCCGACACTAGGCATGAACACTGAAGCTTTCTTT. Its translation is CASSPTLGMNTEAFF.

The J gene is TRBJ2-1, the V gene TRBV9; the match to TRBD2 covers 8 bases. This CDR3 contains 16 residues. Germline V lookup: CDR1 SGDLS, CDR2 YYNGEE. Trimming removed 2 bases from V and 0 bases from J; junction bases left unmatched: 4. CDR3 in amino acids: CASSVKRGSSYNEQFF. The CDR3 DNA reads TGTGCCAGCAGCGTCAAGCGGGGGAGCTCCTACAATGAGCAGTTCTTC.

This chain connects TRBV2 to TRBJ2-7; TRBD1 is a possible D gene (5 bases). This CDR3 has 11 amino acids. Germline assignment: CDR1 SNHLY and CDR2 FYNNEI. Trimming took 6 bases from V and 5 from J, leaving 8 bases between them. The CDR3 region has the DNA TGTGCCAGCAGGGGGCTCCACGAGCAGTACTTC. It is translated as CASRGLHEQYF.

The chain links TRBV5-8 to TRBJ1-6; 12 bases match TRBD1. The CDR3 sequence is 18 residues long. Looked up from germline, CDR1 is SGHTS and CDR2 is YDEGEE. J was trimmed by 6 bases and V by 4 bases; bases with no gene match: 11. As DNA, the CDR3 is TGTGCCAGCAGCCTTTTAACCGGGACAGGGGGCGTTAATTCACCCCTCCACTTT. It translates to CASSLLTGTGGVNSPLHF.

In DNA, the CDR3 is TGTGCCAGCAGTTTATGGACTAGCGGGAGTTCAGATACGCAGTATTTT. Amino acids: CASSLWTSGSSDTQYF. The rearrangement uses TRBV27 and TRBJ2-3; 13 bases fit TRBD2. The CDR3 spans 16 residues. CDR1 and CDR2 from the germline V gene are MNHEY and SMNVEV (reference sequence). The V and J ends lost 1 base and 4 bases, in that order; junction bases with no gene match: 2.

The chain is built from TRBV4-1 and TRBJ2-7; 12 bases agree with TRBD2. The CDR3 has 16 amino acids. Unmatched junction bases numbered 4, after V lost 0 bases and J lost 4 bases. Looked up from germline, CDR1 is MGHRA and CDR2 is YSYEKL. This CDR3 is CASSQESLAGGYEQYF. Written as DNA, the CDR3 is TGCGCCAGCAGCCAAGAGTCGCTAGCGGGAGGGTACGAGCAGTACTTC.

The genes are TRBV5-1 and TRBJ2-5; 8 bases align to TRBD1. Germline V lookup: CDR1 SGHRS, CDR2 YFSETQ. J gave up 5 bases and V 3 bases, and 9 bases lay outside the gene matches. The CDR3 length is 15 residues. CDR3 in amino acids: CASSSRTGPEETQYF. The CDR3 DNA reads TGCGCCAGCAGCTCCAGGACAGGGCCGGAGGAGACCCAGTACTTC.

The CDR3 sequence is CASSFNPVDTQYF. In DNA, the CDR3 is TGTGCCAGCAGCTTTAATCCCGTTGATACGCAGTATTTT. J is TRBJ2-3 and V is TRBV7-2; no definite D call. The germline V and J ends were trimmed by 3 bases and 6 bases, with 10 bases remaining between them. The CDR3 length is 13 residues. Germline V gene sequence: CDR1 SGHTA, CDR2 FQGNSA.

This chain joins TRBV5-1 and TRBJ2-1, with TRBD2 matching over 11 bases. CDR1 and CDR2 (germline): SGHRS, YFSETQ. V gave up 4 bases and J gave up 4 bases; unmatched junction bases: 4. CDR3 size: 15 residues. The DNA for the CDR3 is TGCGCCAGCAGCCTGGGGACTAGCGGTTACAATGAGCAGTTCTTC. Residues: CASSLGTSGYNEQFF. Full variable domain (missing parts from reference TRBV5-1 and TRBJ2-1): KAGVTQTPRYLIKTRGQQVTLSCSPISGHRSVSWYQQTPGQGLQFLFEYFSETQRNKGNFPGRFSGRQFSNSRSEMNVSTLELGDSALYLCASSLGTSGYNEQFFGPGTRLTVL.

J is TRBJ2-7 and V is TRBV5-1, with D possibly being TRBD1 (6 bases). Trimming shortened V by 0 bases and J by 2 bases, and 12 bases separated the two germline ends. The germline V gene has CDR1 SGHRS and CDR2 YFSETQ. This CDR3 is 15 amino acids long. The CDR3 loop is CASSLAAGVAYEQYF. CDR3 DNA: TGCGCCAGCAGCTTGGCGGCAGGGGTTGCCTACGAGCAGTACTTC.

V and J are TRBV15 and TRBJ2-5; no firm D call. This CDR3 contains 14 residues. V was shortened by 5 bases and J by 3 bases, with 13 bases between the two germline ends. Germline lookup yields CDR1 LNHNV and CDR2 YYDKDF (reference sequence). The CDR3 region has the DNA TGTGCCACCAGCCGATCGTACGCTAAAGAGACCCAGTACTTC. It translates to CATSRSYAKETQYF.

V is TRBV21-1 and J is TRBJ1-5. TRBV21-1 represents a pseudogene. This CDR3 is built from 16 residues. In DNA form, the CDR3 reads TGTGCCAGCAGCAAAGCGGGGGAGCGGGTTCATCAGCCCCAGCATTTT. As protein: CASSKAGERVHQPQHF.

On this clone: Other nucleotide sequences in the sample specify the same CDR3. This chain links TRBV7-2 with TRBJ2-1; 8 bases line up with TRBD1. V lost 5 bases and J lost 0; bases outside the gene matches: 3. The CDR3 length is 15 residues. Germline V gene data show CDR1 as SGHTA and CDR2 as FQGNSA. The CDR3 loop reads CASSLDRGSYNEQFF. CDR3 sequence (DNA): TGTGCCAGCAGCCTCGACAGGGGCTCCTACAATGAGCAGTTCTTC.

The chain has TRBV27 and TRBJ2-1; D is unclear. This CDR3 comprises 13 residues. CDR1 MNHEY and CDR2 SMNVEV come from the germline V gene (reference sequence). V was pared by 1 base and J by 7 bases, with 8 bases between. The CDR3, as DNA: TGTGCCAGCAGTTTATTACGGGTGAATGAGCAGTTCTTC. This translates into CASSLLRVNEQFF.

With regard to this clone: Distinct nucleotide sequences in the sample also encode this CDR3. V usage is TRBV5-6 and J usage is TRBJ2-7; a weak D match, TRBD1 (6 bases). The germline V gene encodes CDR1 SGHDT and CDR2 YYEEEE. With 0 bases removed from V and 2 bases from J, the gap between germline ends came to 9 bases. The CDR3 covers 14 residues. CDR3 residues: CASSLGTGTYEQYF. The CDR3 DNA reads TGTGCCAGCAGCTTGGGAACAGGGACCTACGAGCAGTACTTC. The entire variable domain, with the rest obtained from reference TRBV5-6 and TRBJ2-7, is as follows: DAGVTQSPTHLIKTRGQQVTLRCSPKSGHDTVSWYQQALGQGPQFIFQYYEEEERQRGNFPDRFSGHQFPNYSSELNVNALLLGDSALYLCASSLGTGTYEQYFGPGTRLTVT.

This chain connects TRBV11-2 to TRBJ2-1; 12 bases line up with TRBD2. V trimming: 4 bases; J trimming: 2 bases; junction bases outside the gene matches: 3. Germline CDR1 reads SGHAT; CDR2 reads FQNNGV. This CDR3 spans 16 amino acids. This CDR3 reads CASSSGLAGTYNEQFF. DNA for the CDR3: TGTGCCAGCAGCTCAGGACTAGCGGGAACCTACAATGAGCAGTTCTTC.

This chain connects TRBV6-2 or TRBV6-3 to TRBJ2-1, with D perhaps matching TRBD1 (5 bases). Germline V gene sequence: CDR1 MNHEY, CDR2 SVGEGT. This CDR3 has 16 residues. V dropped 0 bases and J dropped 3 bases, with 12 bases sitting between them. CDR3 loop: CASSYSTQADYNEQFF. CDR3 nucleotide sequence: TGTGCCAGCAGTTACTCGACACAGGCGGACTACAATGAGCAGTTCTTC.